This T cell receptor beta chain was found in a study of control samples from healthy donors and cancer patients. The CDR3 extends over 15 amino acids. V was clipped by 0 bases and J by 7 bases, with 12 bases between them. Germline CDR1 and CDR2: MGHRA and YSYEKL. Here immunoSEQ multiplex PCR was the method, and the copy in TCRdb shows in-frame clones only, minus some. The table has some 64,000 clones, approximately 87% seen once. In this sample, this clone turned up once. The chain combines TRBV4-1 with TRBJ1-4; D is possibly TRBD1 (5 bases). This receptor was identified in a woman aged 50 to 65 with head and neck cancer. Sequencing was performed on PBMCs. The chain's CDR3 is CASSQDSRVGEKLFF. The CDR3 nucleotides are TGCGCCAGCAGCCAAGATAGCAGGGTGGGTGAAAAACTGTTTTTT.